The 12 T cell receptor beta chains in this list originate from one sample, sequenced in a study of blood T cell repertoires in COVID-19. The data were produced by immunoSEQ multiplex PCR, yet TCRdb's version contains in-frame clones alone and is incomplete. The data contain some 130,000 clones, around 89% of them seen just once; the ten biggest clones take up less than 5.5%. The sample comprised peripheral blood. All receptors come from a man between 60 and 75 years old with COVID-19, enrolled during active disease.

This sequence joins TRBV11-2 and TRBJ2-1; D is unresolved. This CDR3 is 16 amino acids long. V lost 0 bases and J 6 bases, leaving 15 bases between the germline ends. In germline, CDR1 is SGHAT, CDR2 FQNNGV. CDR3 in amino acids: CASSLEVSARGNEQFF. The CDR3, as DNA: TGTGCCAGCAGCTTAGAGGTTTCTGCGCGTGGCAATGAGCAGTTCTTC.

This chain connects TRBV18 to TRBJ1-1, with D perhaps TRBD1 (5 bases). The CDR3 is 13 residues long. V was trimmed by 4 bases and J by 4 bases, leaving 10 bases between them. The germline CDR1 and CDR2 sequences are KGHSH and LQKENI. The CDR3 sequence: CASSQGRGTEAFF. CDR3 bases: TGTGCCAGCTCACAGGGGCGGGGCACTGAAGCTTTCTTT.

The chain links TRBV7-9 to TRBJ1-1; 9 bases agree with TRBD1. Germline V gene sequence: CDR1 SEHNR, CDR2 FQNEAQ (reference sequence). V shed 5 bases, J shed 7 bases, and the junction held 11 bases outside the gene matches. The CDR3 spans 15 residues. CDR3 coding DNA: TGTGCCAGCAGCCTAACAGGGGGCAACGTTGGTGAAGCTTTCTTT. It specifies CASSLTGGNVGEAFF.

The rearrangement joins TRBV7-2 to TRBJ1-1; no clear D. Germline CDR1 and CDR2: SGHTA and FQGNSA. V dropped 5 bases and J dropped 14 bases, with 18 bases sitting between them. The CDR3 covers 12 residues. The CDR3 protein is CASSSGSSSRFF. Written as DNA, the CDR3 is TGTGCCAGCAGCAGCGGGTCCTCCAGCCGCTTCTTT. Using reference TRBV7-2 and TRBJ1-1 for the parts outside the CDR3, the full variable domain is GAGVSQSPSNKVTEKGKDVELRCDPISGHTALYWYRQSLGQGLEFLIYFQGNSAPDKSGLPSDRFSAERTGGSVSTLTIQRTQQEDSAVYLCASSSGSSSRFFGQGTRLTVV.

CDR3: CASRLTGASNQPQHF. The CDR3 DNA follows: TGTGCCAGCAGATTGACAGGAGCCAGCAATCAGCCCCAGCATTTT. The rearrangement joins TRBV6-6 to TRBJ1-5, with D perhaps TRBD1 (6 bases). Germline V gives CDR1 MNHNY, CDR2 SVGAGI (reference sequence). The CDR3 length is 15 residues. Trimming removed 6 bases at V and 1 base at J, with 13 bases between.

This clone was seen just once. The J gene is TRBJ1-2, the V gene TRBV29-1, with D possibly TRBD1 on 6 matching bases. V was cut by 4 bases and J by 2 bases, with 11 bases left in between. The CDR3 covers 13 residues. Germline V gene data show CDR1 as SQVTM and CDR2 as ANQGSEA. The DNA of the CDR3 is TGCAGCGTTGGACAGGCAATCAACTATGGCTACACCTTC. Its protein product is CSVGQAINYGYTF.

The CDR3 DNA sequence: TGTGCCAGCAGCTTAGGGGTTAGCGGGGGGGCCCGCGCCAACGAGCAGTACTTC. Translation gives CASSLGVSGGARANEQYF. The V gene is TRBV7-6, the J gene TRBJ2-7, with TRBD2 matching 11 bases. The CDR3 runs to 18 residues. Looked up from germline, CDR1 is SGHVS and CDR2 is FNYEAQ. V trimming: 1 base; J trimming: 5 bases; junction bases outside the gene matches: 13. Filled out from reference TRBV7-6 and TRBJ2-7, the complete variable domain reads GAGVSQSPRYKVTKRGQDVALRCDPISGHVSLYWYRQALGQGPEFLTYFNYEAQQDKSGLPNDRFSAERPEGSISTLTIQRTEQRDSAMYRCASSLGVSGGARANEQYFGPGTRLTVT.

For the CDR3, the DNA is TGCGCCAGCAGCTTGGATAGTGGGAACACTGAAGCTTTCTTT. It yields the protein CASSLDSGNTEAFF. This chain joins TRBV5-1 and TRBJ1-1; no clear D. Trimming stripped 0 bases from V and 1 base from J, with 7 bases between. Germline V gene data show CDR1 as SGHRS and CDR2 as YFSETQ. This CDR3 region has 14 residues.

The chain employs TRBV5-1 and TRBJ2-7, with D unclear. CDR1 and CDR2 (germline): SGHRS, YFSETQ. V was shortened by 5 bases and J by 5 bases, with 17 bases between the two germline ends. This CDR3 has 14 amino acids. The CDR3 nucleotides are TGCGCCAGCAGTGTGGTGGGCAGAGACAACGAGCAGTACTTC. It translates to CASSVVGRDNEQYF.

CDR3 DNA: TGTGCCAGCAGTTTATGGCGGCAAGAGACCCAGTACTTC. Its protein product is CASSLWRQETQYF. The rearrangement links TRBV12-3 or TRBV12-4 to TRBJ2-5; D is unresolved. The CDR3 is 13 amino acids. The V gene lost 2 bases and the J gene lost 2 bases, with 6 bases spanning the gap.

The rearrangement links TRBV6-5 to TRBJ2-2; TRBD1 aligns across 8 bases. Germline lookup yields CDR1 MNHEY and CDR2 SVGAGI. After removal of 6 bases from V and 4 bases from J, the junction contained 4 bases not matched to a gene. The CDR3 extends over 14 amino acids. The CDR3: CASRDTGGTGELFF. Written as DNA, the CDR3 is TGTGCCAGCAGGGATACAGGGGGCACCGGGGAGCTGTTTTTT.

Details on this clone: One end of the junction does not line up with germline, which may come from a read error. This chain joins TRBV12-3 or TRBV12-4 and TRBJ1-3; TRBD1 matches 7 bases. The CDR3 runs to 13 residues. DNA of the CDR3: TGTGCCAGCAGTTTAGGGTTTGGGGGACAGATACATTTT. Translating it yields CASSLGFGGQIHF.